This section outlines one T cell receptor (beta chain) sequence together with its context. This table comes from immunoSEQ multiplex PCR, and its TCRdb copy is limited to in-frame clones, with some not included. This sample carries about 45,000 clones, around 90% of them seen once, and the ten largest clones take roughly 2%. The data derive from a study of T cell changes during pregnancy in multiple sclerosis. This CDR3 is built from 17 residues. CDR1 and CDR2 from the germline V gene are SGHRS and YFSETQ. Trimming removed 0 bases from V and 2 bases from J, with 17 bases in between. The TCR originated in a female donor with multiple sclerosis, enrolled in a pregnancy study. This rearrangement joins TRBV5-1 to TRBJ2-5, with D possibly TRBD1 on 6 matching bases. Material: peripheral blood, obtained in the first trimester of pregnancy. The CDR3: CASSLGGLSGQQETQYF. The CDR3 DNA reads TGCGCCAGCAGCTTGGGGGGGCTCTCGGGTCAACAAGAGACCCAGTACTTC.